The sequence of this TCR beta chain was determined in a study of T cell responses to AZD1222 COVID-19 vaccine. Overall study: Recipients boosted at about 4 weeks or about 12 weeks are pooled. General study findings and limits: In all cases, repertoires were sampled only after the peak T cell response.

Clones were read by immunoSEQ multiplex PCR, and TCRdb kept only the in-frame ones, dropping some. The data show approximately 120,000 clones, approximately 90% seen once. A word on this clone: No antigen is known for it.

The CDR3 contains 14 residues. Trimming pared 0 bases from V and 2 bases from J, leaving 6 bases between. Germline CDR1 is SGHNT and CDR2 is YYREEE (reference sequence). The input for sequencing was peripheral blood, taken on day 0 of AZD1222 vaccination. The rearrangement links TRBV5-4 to TRBJ1-5; D may be TRBD1 (6 bases). The receptor was isolated from an adult in good health. CDR3 sequence: CASSLDRGNQPQHF. The DNA of the CDR3 is TGTGCCAGCAGCTTGGACAGGGGCAATCAGCCCCAGCATTTT.